This passage covers 19 T cell receptor beta chains from one sample sequenced in a study of coeliac disease. Profiling relied on immunoSEQ multiplex PCR, and the TCRdb table lists in-frame clones only, not all of them. The sample lists about 5,300 clones, nearly 55% seen once, with about 6.8% in the top ten. The sequenced material came from intraepithelial lymphocytes from the gut. All receptors derive from a woman in her 30s with active celiac disease.

The gene calls are TRBV4-1 and TRBJ2-3; D is perhaps TRBD1 (6 bases). CDR1 is MGHRA, CDR2 YSYEKL, per germline. V shed 3 bases and J shed 7 bases, with 11 bases lying between them. The CDR3 is 13 amino acids. Here the CDR3 reads CASSQSTGYTQYF. The CDR3, as DNA: TGCGCCAGCAGCCAGTCTACAGGGTATACGCAGTATTTT.

There are a few counts of this clone. The chain couples TRBV27 to TRBJ1-2, with 7 positions matching TRBD1. Trimming cost V 5 bases and J 5 bases; bases outside gene matches: 11. This CDR3 comprises 15 residues. Germline V gene sequence: CDR1 MNHEY, CDR2 SMNVEV (reference sequence). The CDR3 DNA reads TGTGCCAGCAGTGAGACAGGGTTTTTTTGGTATGGCTACACCTTC. Translating gives CASSETGFFWYGYTF.

The chain links TRBV28 to TRBJ1-6, with D hard to call. This CDR3 has 18 residues. Germline CDR1 is MDHEN and CDR2 is SYDVKM. Deletions cut 6 bases from V and 2 bases from J, with 20 bases between. CDR3 amino acids: CASSVAGILRTYNSPLHF. The CDR3 region has the DNA TGTGCCAGCAGCGTCGCCGGGATACTCCGTACCTATAATTCACCCCTCCACTTT.

The rearrangement joins TRBV9 to TRBJ2-4, with TRBD2 as a possible D gene (6 bases). CDR1 and CDR2 (germline): SGDLS, YYNGEE. This CDR3 is built from 16 residues. Trimming took off 3 bases at V and 8 bases at J, with 21 bases between the two ends. The CDR3 region has the DNA TGTGCCAGCAGCGGCACTCAGTGGGGAGGCCCAGACATTCAGTACTTC. Translated: CASSGTQWGGPDIQYF.

The rearrangement links TRBV5-1 to TRBJ1-1; the D is unclear. Per germline, CDR1 SGHRS and CDR2 YFSETQ. V was trimmed by 2 bases and J by 0 bases, leaving 11 bases between them. The CDR3 sequence is 15 residues long. CDR3 DNA sequence: TGCGCCAGCAGCTTAATCGGAGGGATGAACACTGAAGCTTTCTTT. Amino acid sequence: CASSLIGGMNTEAFF.

The genes are TRBV6-1 and TRBJ1-5, with D perhaps matching TRBD1 (5 bases). The V gene lost 2 bases and the J gene lost 6 bases, with 14 bases spanning the gap. Germline CDR1 and CDR2: MNHNS and SASEGT. This CDR3 has 15 amino acids. The chain's CDR3 is CASSENRGGVQPQHF. CDR3 bases: TGTGCCAGCAGTGAAAACCGGGGGGGAGTTCAGCCCCAGCATTTT.

This chain joins TRBV12-5 and TRBJ1-1; TRBD1 is a possible D gene (6 bases). Germline V gene lookup returns CDR1 LGHNT and CDR2 FRNRAP. The CDR3 has 13 amino acids. Trimming left V 8 bases short and J 3 bases short, with 13 bases between. The CDR3 sequence: CASRQVTDTEAFF. Here the CDR3 DNA reads TGTGCTAGTCGACAGGTGACGGACACTGAAGCTTTCTTT.

The genes are TRBV19 and TRBJ2-7; 8 bases agree with TRBD1. Germline trimming cut 1 base from V and 5 bases from J; bases unmatched to any gene: 7. The CDR3 is 15 residues long. Germline CDR1 LNHDA, CDR2 SQIVND (reference sequence). In DNA form, the CDR3 reads TGTGCCAGTAGTATAGCTCTGGACAGGGTACACGAGCAGTACTTC. Translating gives CASSIALDRVHEQYF.

This clone has a handful of counts. The chain recombines TRBV18 with TRBJ2-1, with 7 bases that match TRBD1. Germline V gives CDR1 KGHSH, CDR2 LQKENI. The V gene end was trimmed by 6 bases and the J gene end by 6 bases; junction bases not matched to a gene: 11. This CDR3 spans 15 amino acids. The CDR3 sequence: CASSPSQGRSNEQFF. CDR3 nucleotide sequence: TGTGCCAGCTCTCCTTCACAGGGGCGATCCAATGAGCAGTTCTTC.

This chain connects TRBV28 to TRBJ2-1, with D possibly matching TRBD1 (5 bases). This CDR3 is 13 amino acids long. Germline assignment: CDR1 MDHEN and CDR2 SYDVKM. The V end lost 3 bases, the J end lost 2 bases, and 5 bases lay between the germline ends. CDR3 sequence: CASSLDTYNEQFF. The CDR3, as DNA: TGTGCCAGCAGTTTGGACACCTACAATGAGCAGTTCTTC.

J is TRBJ2-1 and V is TRBV12-5, with D perhaps matching TRBD2 (7 bases). The CDR3 is 13 amino acids. V shed 6 bases and J shed 5 bases, with 11 bases lying between them. Germline CDR1 and CDR2: LGHNT and FRNRAP. CDR3 bases: TGTGCTAGTGGGGGGGGGCCGCACAATGAGCAGTTCTTC. It translates to CASGGGPHNEQFF.

The chain links TRBV18 to TRBJ2-3; D is perhaps TRBD1 (6 bases). V lost 1 base and J 6 bases, leaving 17 bases between the germline ends. There are 16 residues in the CDR3. Germline-derived CDR1 and CDR2 are KGHSH and LQKENI. The CDR3 sequence: CASSPQAGVLIDTQYF. CDR3 DNA sequence: TGTGCCAGCTCACCACAGGCAGGGGTTCTCATCGATACGCAGTATTTT.

This chain connects TRBV9 to TRBJ2-1, with TRBD2 matching over 9 bases. There are 15 residues in the CDR3. V shed 0 bases and J 10 bases; nucleotides not matched to a gene: 8. Germline V lookup: CDR1 SGDLS, CDR2 YYNGEE. CDR3 nucleotide sequence: TGTGCCAGCAGCGTAGCCGCGGGGGGGTGGCCGGAGCAGTTCTTC. Its protein is CASSVAAGGWPEQFF.

This chain connects TRBV27 to TRBJ1-1; TRBD1 matches at 7 bases. Germline CDR1 is MNHEY and CDR2 is SMNVEV (reference sequence). The CDR3 has 13 residues. J lost 11 bases, V lost 4 bases, and 10 bases had no gene match. CDR3 region: CASSSITGEKAFF. In DNA form, the CDR3 reads TGTGCCAGCAGTTCAATTACAGGGGAAAAGGCTTTCTTT.

CDR3 DNA sequence: TGTGCCAGCAGCTTGTTCCCGACAGGGCTCGACACTGAAGCTTTCTTT. This translates into CASSLFPTGLDTEAFF. This chain connects TRBV5-6 to TRBJ1-1; 7 bases are a match to TRBD1. The germline gives CDR1 SGHDT, CDR2 YYEEEE. After removal of 1 base from V and 3 bases from J, the junction contained 9 bases not matched to a gene. The CDR3 sequence is 16 residues long.

This clone was found a few times. The V call is TRBV2, the J call TRBJ2-2, with 7 nucleotides matching TRBD1. The CDR3 length is 14 residues. Germline values: CDR1 SNHLY, CDR2 FYNNEI. V shed 4 bases and J 9 bases; nucleotides not matched to a gene: 8. CDR3 protein: CASSGDSQLWELFF. The CDR3 DNA sequence: TGTGCCAGCAGTGGGGACAGTCAGCTTTGGGAGCTGTTTTTT.

The chain carries TRBV7-9 and TRBJ2-7; no clear D. Looked up from germline, CDR1 is SEHNR and CDR2 is FQNEAQ (reference sequence). V was pared by 4 bases and J by 5 bases, with 6 bases between. This CDR3 spans 11 amino acids. The CDR3 is CASSYSHEQYF. The CDR3 nucleotides read TGTGCCAGCAGCTATAGTCACGAGCAGTACTTC.

The chain recombines TRBV4-1 with TRBJ2-1; 7 bases are shared with TRBD1. Germline V CDR1 and CDR2: MGHRA, YSYEKL. This CDR3 has 16 residues. The J segment lost 4 bases and the V segment lost 1 base, leaving 7 bases of the junction unmatched. In DNA, the CDR3 is TGCGCCAGCAGCCAAGGAACGGGACAGCTATACAATGAGCAGTTCTTC. It codes for CASSQGTGQLYNEQFF.

The sample holds a few counts of this clone. The chain has TRBV10-3 and TRBJ2-6; TRBD1 matches 9 bases. With 9 bases clipped from V and 4 bases from J, the junction kept 7 bases outside the gene matches. Germline CDR1 reads ENHRY; CDR2 reads SYGVKD. CDR3 length equals 15 residues. CDR3 bases: TGTGCCATTCGACAGGGGGGGGAAGGGGCCAACGTCCTGACTTTC. Translated, it gives CAIRQGGEGANVLTF.